The 3 T cell receptor beta chains given below trace back to one sample, sequenced in a study of identical twins. TCRdb ran MiXCR on the 5' RACE reads and lists one entry per CDR3 protein. The repertoire holds about 340,000 distinct CDR3 sequences, with 9% to 10% as singletons. The sample taken for sequencing was naive T cells sorted from blood. These receptors originate from a woman between 45 and 60 years old in good health.

Comments on this clonotype: Given a much more abundant clone one base away, this may be a read error. The chain combines TRBV5-1 with TRBJ2-5; no clear D. This CDR3 region has 13 residues. Germline assignment: CDR1 SGHRS and CDR2 YFSETQ. The CDR3 here is CACSPLTQETQYF. The DNA of the CDR3 is TGCGCCTGCAGCCCACTGACTCAAGAGACCCAGTACTTC. Full variable domain (missing parts from reference TRBV5-1 and TRBJ2-5): KAGVTQTPRYLIKTRGQQVTLSCSPISGHRSVSWYQQTPGQGLQFLFEYFSETQRNKGNFPGRFSGRQFSNSRSEMNVSTLELGDSALYLCACSPLTQETQYFGPGTRLLVL.

A few counts support this clonotype. The V call is TRBV18, the J call TRBJ2-5, with D possibly TRBD2 on 6 matching bases. Between the trimmed V and J ends, which lost 3 bases and 5 bases, there was a span of 16 bases. The V gene's germline CDR1 is KGHSH and CDR2 LQKENI. The CDR3 runs 15 residues. The CDR3 bases are TGTGCCAGCTCACCTCTTAGCGGTAGGAGGGAGACCCAGTACTTC. Its translation is CASSPLSGRRETQYF.

This clonotype was seen a handful of times. The chain uses TRBV5-1 and TRBJ2-7; 8 nucleotides agree with TRBD1. J gave up 3 bases and V 3 bases, and 11 bases lay outside the gene matches. Germline V lookup: CDR1 SGHRS, CDR2 YFSETQ. The CDR3 covers 16 residues. DNA for the CDR3: TGCGCCAGCAGCTGGGCCCCGGGACAGGACTTCTACGAGCAGTACGTC. Its translation is CASSWAPGQDFYEQYV.